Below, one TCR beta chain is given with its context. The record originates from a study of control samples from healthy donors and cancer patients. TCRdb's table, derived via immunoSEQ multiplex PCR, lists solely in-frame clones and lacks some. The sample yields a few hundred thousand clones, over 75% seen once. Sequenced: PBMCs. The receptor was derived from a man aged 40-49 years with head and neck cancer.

This chain's CDR3 is CATSSSGGPSYEQYF. CDR3 coding DNA: TGTGCCACCTCATCTAGCGGGGGACCCTCCTACGAGCAGTACTTC. This chain links TRBV24-1 with TRBJ2-7; 10 bases are a match to TRBD2. Germline V gives CDR1 KGHDR, CDR2 SFDVKD. J gave up 0 bases and V 9 bases, and 7 bases lay outside the gene matches. The CDR3 is 15 amino acids.